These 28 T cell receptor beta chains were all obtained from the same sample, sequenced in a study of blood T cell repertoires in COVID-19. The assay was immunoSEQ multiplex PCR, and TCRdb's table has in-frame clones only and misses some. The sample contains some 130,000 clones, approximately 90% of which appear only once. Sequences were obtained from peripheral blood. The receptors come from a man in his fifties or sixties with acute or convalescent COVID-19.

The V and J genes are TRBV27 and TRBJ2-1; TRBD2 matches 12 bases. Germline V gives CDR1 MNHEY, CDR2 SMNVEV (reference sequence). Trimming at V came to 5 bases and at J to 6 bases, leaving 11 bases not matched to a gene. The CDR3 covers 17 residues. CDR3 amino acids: CASSANPSGGAGNEQFF. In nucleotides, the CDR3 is TGTGCCAGCAGTGCCAACCCTAGCGGGGGGGCGGGCAATGAGCAGTTCTTC.

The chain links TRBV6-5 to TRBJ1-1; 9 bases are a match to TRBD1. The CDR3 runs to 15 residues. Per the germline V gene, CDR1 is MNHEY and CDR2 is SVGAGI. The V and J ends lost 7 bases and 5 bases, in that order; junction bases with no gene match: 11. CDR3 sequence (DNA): TGTGCCAGCACCCGCGGCGACAGGGGGTATACTGAAGCTTTCTTT. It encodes CASTRGDRGYTEAFF.

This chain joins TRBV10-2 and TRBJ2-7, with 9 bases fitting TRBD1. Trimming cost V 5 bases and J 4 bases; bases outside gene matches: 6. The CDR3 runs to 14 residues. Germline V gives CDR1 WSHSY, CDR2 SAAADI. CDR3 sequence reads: CASSPGQGRYEQYF. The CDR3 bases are TGCGCCAGCAGTCCGGGACAGGGACGGTACGAGCAGTACTTC.

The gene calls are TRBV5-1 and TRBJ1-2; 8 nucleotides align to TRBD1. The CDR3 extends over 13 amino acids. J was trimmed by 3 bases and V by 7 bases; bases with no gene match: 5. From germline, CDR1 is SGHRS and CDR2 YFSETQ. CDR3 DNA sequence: TGCGCCAGCCGGACAGGGAACGACTATGGCTACACCTTC. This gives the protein CASRTGNDYGYTF. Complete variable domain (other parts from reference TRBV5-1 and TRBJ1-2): KAGVTQTPRYLIKTRGQQVTLSCSPISGHRSVSWYQQTPGQGLQFLFEYFSETQRNKGNFPGRFSGRQFSNSRSEMNVSTLELGDSALYLCASRTGNDYGYTFGSGTRLTVV.

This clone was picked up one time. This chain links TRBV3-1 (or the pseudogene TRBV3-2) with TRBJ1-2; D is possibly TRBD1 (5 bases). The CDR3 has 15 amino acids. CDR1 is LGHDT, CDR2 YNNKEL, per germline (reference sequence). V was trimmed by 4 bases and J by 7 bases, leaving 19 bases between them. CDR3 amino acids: CASSLQGQGGVGYTF. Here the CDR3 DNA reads TGTGCCAGCAGCCTCCAGGGTCAGGGAGGAGTTGGCTACACCTTC.

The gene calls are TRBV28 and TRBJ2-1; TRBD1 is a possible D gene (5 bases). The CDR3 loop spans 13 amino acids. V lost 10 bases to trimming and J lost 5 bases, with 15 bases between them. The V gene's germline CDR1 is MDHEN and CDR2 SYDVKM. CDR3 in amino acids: CATHGASDNEQFF. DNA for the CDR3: TGTGCCACCCATGGGGCCTCAGACAATGAGCAGTTCTTC.

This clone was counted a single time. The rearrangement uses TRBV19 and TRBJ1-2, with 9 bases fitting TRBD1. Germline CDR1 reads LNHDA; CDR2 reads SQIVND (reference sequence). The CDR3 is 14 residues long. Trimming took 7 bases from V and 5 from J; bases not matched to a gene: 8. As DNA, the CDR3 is TGTGCCAGTACCTACAGGGGGCGTGGGTATGGCTACACCTTC. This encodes CASTYRGRGYGYTF. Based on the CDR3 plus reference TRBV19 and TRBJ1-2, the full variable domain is DGGITQSPKYLFRKEGQNVTLSCEQNLNHDAMYWYRQDPGQGLRLIYYSQIVNDFQKGDIAEGYSVSREKKESFPLTVTSAQKNPTAFYLCASTYRGRGYGYTFGSGTRLTVV.

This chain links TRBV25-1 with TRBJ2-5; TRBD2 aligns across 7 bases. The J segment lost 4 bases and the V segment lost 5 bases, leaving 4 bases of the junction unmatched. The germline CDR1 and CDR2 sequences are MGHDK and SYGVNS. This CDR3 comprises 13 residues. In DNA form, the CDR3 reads TGTGCCAGCAGTAGAGCGGGGAGAGAGACCCAGTACTTC. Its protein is CASSRAGRETQYF. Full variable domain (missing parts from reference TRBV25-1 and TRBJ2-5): EADIYQTPRYLVIGTGKKITLECSQTMGHDKMYWYQQDPGMELHLIHYSYGVNSTEKGDLSSESTVSRIRTEHFPLTLESARPSHTSQYLCASSRAGRETQYFGPGTRLLVL.

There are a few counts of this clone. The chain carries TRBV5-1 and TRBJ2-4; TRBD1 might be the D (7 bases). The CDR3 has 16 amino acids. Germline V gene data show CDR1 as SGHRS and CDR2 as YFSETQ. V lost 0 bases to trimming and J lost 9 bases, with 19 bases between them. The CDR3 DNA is TGCGCCAGCAGCTTGGCCGTCGGCCAGGGGGGTGGCATTCAGTACTTC. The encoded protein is CASSLAVGQGGGIQYF.

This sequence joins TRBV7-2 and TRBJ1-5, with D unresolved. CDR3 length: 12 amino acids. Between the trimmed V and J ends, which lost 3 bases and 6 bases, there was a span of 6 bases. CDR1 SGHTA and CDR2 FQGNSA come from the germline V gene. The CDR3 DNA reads TGTGCCAGCAGCTTTTCCAGTCAGCCCCAGCATTTT. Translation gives CASSFSSQPQHF.

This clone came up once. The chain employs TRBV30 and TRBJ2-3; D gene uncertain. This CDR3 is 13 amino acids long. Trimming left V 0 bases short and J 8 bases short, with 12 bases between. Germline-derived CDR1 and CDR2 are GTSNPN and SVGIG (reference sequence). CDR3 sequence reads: CAWSVRKSATQYF. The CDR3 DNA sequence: TGTGCCTGGAGTGTACGAAAGAGCGCTACGCAGTATTTT.

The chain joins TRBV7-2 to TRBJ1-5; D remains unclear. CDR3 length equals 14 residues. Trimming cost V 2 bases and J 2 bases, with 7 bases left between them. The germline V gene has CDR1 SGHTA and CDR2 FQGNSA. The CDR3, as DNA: TGTGCCAGCAGCTTAACTCGGGGCAATCAGCCCCAGCATTTT. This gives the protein CASSLTRGNQPQHF.

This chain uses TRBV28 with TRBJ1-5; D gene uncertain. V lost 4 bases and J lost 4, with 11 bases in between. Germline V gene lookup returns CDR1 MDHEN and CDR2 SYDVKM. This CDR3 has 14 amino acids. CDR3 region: CASSYTPGNQPQHF. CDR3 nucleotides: TGTGCCAGCAGTTACACGCCCGGGAATCAGCCCCAGCATTTT.

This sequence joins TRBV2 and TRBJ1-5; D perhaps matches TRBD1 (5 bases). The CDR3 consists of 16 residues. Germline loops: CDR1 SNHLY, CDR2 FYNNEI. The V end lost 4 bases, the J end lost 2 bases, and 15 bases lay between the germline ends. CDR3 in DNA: TGTGCCAGCAGTGTTACTCTGGGGGGGGGCAATCAGCCCCAGCATTTT. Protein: CASSVTLGGGNQPQHF.

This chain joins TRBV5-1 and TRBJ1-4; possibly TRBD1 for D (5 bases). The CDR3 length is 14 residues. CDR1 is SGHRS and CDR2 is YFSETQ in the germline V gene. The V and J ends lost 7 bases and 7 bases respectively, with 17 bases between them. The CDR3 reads CASGDPGRTEKLFF. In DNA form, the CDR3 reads TGCGCCAGCGGGGACCCAGGGAGGACTGAAAAACTGTTTTTT. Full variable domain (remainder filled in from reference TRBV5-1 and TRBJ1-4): KAGVTQTPRYLIKTRGQQVTLSCSPISGHRSVSWYQQTPGQGLQFLFEYFSETQRNKGNFPGRFSGRQFSNSRSEMNVSTLELGDSALYLCASGDPGRTEKLFFGSGTQLSVL.

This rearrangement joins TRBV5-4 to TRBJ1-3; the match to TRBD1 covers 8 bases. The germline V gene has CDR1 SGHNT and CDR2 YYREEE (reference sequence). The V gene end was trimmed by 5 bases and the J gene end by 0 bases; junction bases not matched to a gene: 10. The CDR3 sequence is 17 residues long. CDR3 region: CASSRPGQESSGNTIYF. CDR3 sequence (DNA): TGTGCCAGCAGTCGACCGGGACAGGAGAGCTCTGGAAACACCATATATTTT.

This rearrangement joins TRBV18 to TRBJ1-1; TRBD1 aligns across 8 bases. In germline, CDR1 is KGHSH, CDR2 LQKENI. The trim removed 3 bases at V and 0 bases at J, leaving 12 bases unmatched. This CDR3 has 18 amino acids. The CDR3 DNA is TGTGCCAGCTCACCCTACCTCCCTACAGGGGGACTGAACACTGAAGCTTTCTTT. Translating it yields CASSPYLPTGGLNTEAFF.

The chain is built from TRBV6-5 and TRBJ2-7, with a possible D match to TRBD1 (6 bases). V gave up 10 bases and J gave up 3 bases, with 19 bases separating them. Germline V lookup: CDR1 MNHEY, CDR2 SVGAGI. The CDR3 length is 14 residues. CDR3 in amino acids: CATKSLSGVYEQYF. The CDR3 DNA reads TGTGCCACCAAGAGCCTTTCAGGGGTCTACGAGCAGTACTTC.

The CDR3 is CASSEGSGVWYGYTF. Written as DNA, the CDR3 is TGTGCCAGCAGTGAAGGTTCAGGGGTGTGGTATGGCTACACCTTC. The rearrangement links TRBV25-1 to TRBJ1-2; the D gene is possibly TRBD1 (6 bases). Per the germline V gene, CDR1 is MGHDK and CDR2 is SYGVNS. The CDR3 contains 15 residues. Deletions cut 2 bases from V and 5 bases from J, with 15 bases between.

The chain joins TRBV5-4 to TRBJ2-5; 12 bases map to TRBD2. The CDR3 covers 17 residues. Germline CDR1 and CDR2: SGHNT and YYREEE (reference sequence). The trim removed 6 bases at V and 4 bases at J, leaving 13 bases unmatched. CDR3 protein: CASTMTSGSPRGETQYF. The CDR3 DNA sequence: TGTGCCAGCACCATGACTAGCGGGAGCCCCCGGGGAGAGACCCAGTACTTC.

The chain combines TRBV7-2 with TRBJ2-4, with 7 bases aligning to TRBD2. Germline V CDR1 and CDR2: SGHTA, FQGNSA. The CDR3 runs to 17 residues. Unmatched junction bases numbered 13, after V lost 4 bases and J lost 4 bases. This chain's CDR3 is CASSSLFRLREKNIQYF. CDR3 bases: TGTGCCAGCAGCTCCCTCTTCCGGTTGCGGGAGAAAAACATTCAGTACTTC.

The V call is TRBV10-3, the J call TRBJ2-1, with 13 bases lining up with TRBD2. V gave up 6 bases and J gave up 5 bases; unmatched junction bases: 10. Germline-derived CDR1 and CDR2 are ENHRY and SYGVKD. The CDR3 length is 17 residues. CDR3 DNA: TGTGCCATCAGAAGGGGGACTAGCGGGAACTACGACAATGAGCAGTTCTTC. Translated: CAIRRGTSGNYDNEQFF.

The DNA for the CDR3 is TGCGCCAGCAGCCCCGCGGTGAGAGGGATCTCTGGAGATACGCAGTATTTT. The encoded protein is CASSPAVRGISGDTQYF. The V and J genes are TRBV5-1 and TRBJ2-3, with a possible D match to TRBD2 (5 bases). CDR3 size: 17 residues. With 4 bases removed from V and 5 bases from J, the gap between germline ends came to 23 bases. Germline V gives CDR1 SGHRS, CDR2 YFSETQ.

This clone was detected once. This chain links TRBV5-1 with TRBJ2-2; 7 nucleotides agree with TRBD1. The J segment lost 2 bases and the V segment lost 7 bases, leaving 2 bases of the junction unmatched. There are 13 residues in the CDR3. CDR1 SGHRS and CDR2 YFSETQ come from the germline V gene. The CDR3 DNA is TGCGCCAGCGGGACAGCCAACACCGGGGAGCTGTTTTTT. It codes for CASGTANTGELFF.

The CDR3 is CASNPGKNTEAFF. The CDR3 DNA reads as TGTGCCAGCAATCCGGGGAAGAACACTGAAGCTTTCTTT. The chain is built from TRBV9 and TRBJ1-1; D uncertain. This CDR3 spans 13 amino acids. V lost 6 bases and J 1 base, leaving 10 bases between the germline ends. The V gene's germline CDR1 is SGDLS and CDR2 YYNGEE.

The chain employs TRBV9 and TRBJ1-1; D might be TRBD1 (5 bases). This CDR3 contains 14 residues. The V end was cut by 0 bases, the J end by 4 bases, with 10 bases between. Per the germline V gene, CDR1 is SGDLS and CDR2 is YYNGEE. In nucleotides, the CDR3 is TGTGCCAGCAGCGTAGTGACAGAGAGCACTGAAGCTTTCTTT. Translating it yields CASSVVTESTEAFF.

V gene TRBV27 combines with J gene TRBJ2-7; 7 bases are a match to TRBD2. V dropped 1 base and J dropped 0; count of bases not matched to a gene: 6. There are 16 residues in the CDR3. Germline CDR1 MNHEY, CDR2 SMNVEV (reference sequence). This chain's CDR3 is CASSLYGGGSSYEQYF. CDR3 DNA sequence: TGTGCCAGCAGTTTATATGGGGGAGGGTCCTCCTACGAGCAGTACTTC.

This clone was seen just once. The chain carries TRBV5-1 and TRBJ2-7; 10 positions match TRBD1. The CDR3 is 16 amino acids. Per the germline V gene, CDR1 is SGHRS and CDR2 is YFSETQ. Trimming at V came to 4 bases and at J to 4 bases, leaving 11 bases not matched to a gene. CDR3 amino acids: CASSLSIGQGEYEQYF. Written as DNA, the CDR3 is TGCGCCAGCAGCCTTTCGATTGGACAGGGGGAGTACGAGCAGTACTTC.